A selection of T cell receptor beta chains follows, all from one sample in a study of CD8 T cells in Susac syndrome. MiXCR, run by TCRdb on the immunoSEQ multiplex PCR reads, gives a single entry per CDR3 protein. The sample carries 75,000 to 100,000 distinct CDR3 sequences, more than 85% recorded once. Sequenced input: CD8+ T cells from PBMCs. These receptors all come from a human donor with Susac syndrome. CDR3s include the opening cysteine and the closing phenylalanine or tryptophan. The order of the fields is V gene, J gene, clone size, D gene, CDR3 DNA, CDR3 protein. A D gene is named only where the DNA matches it firmly. The size field is filled for only some rows; it gives once, few, many or a size class.

V: TRBV29-1; J: TRBJ2-1; size: -; D: TRBD1; DNA: TGCAGCGTTGATAAGGGGGCGAATGAGCAGTTCTTC; CDR3: CSVDKGANEQFF
V: TRBV2; J: TRBJ1-4; size: -; D: -; DNA: TGTGCCAGCGCAGCGTGGGCAACTCAAGCAACTAATGAAAAACTGTTTTTT; CDR3: CASAAWATQATNEKLFF
V: TRBV2; J: TRBJ2-7; size: -; D: -; DNA: TGTGCCAGCAGTGGTGACAGCTACGAGCAGTACTTC; CDR3: CASSGDSYEQYF
V: TRBV7-9; J: TRBJ1-2; size: -; D: -; DNA: TGTGCCAGCAGCTTAGCACAGATCAACTATGGCTACACCTTC; CDR3: CASSLAQINYGYTF
V: TRBV11-2; J: TRBJ2-1; size: -; D: -; DNA: TGTGCCAGCAGCTTAGGGGATTGGGGTGAGCAGTTCTTC; CDR3: CASSLGDWGEQFF
V: TRBV5-6; J: TRBJ2-1; size: -; D: TRBD2; DNA: TGTGCCAGCAGCTTCGAATCGAGCGGGAGGGCCTACAATGAGCAGTTCTTC; CDR3: CASSFESSGRAYNEQFF
V: TRBV25-1; J: TRBJ1-5; size: -; D: -; DNA: TGTGCCAGCAGTGTGAGTGAGGGCGCCCCCCAGCATTTT; CDR3: CASSVSEGAPQHF
V: TRBV5-1; J: TRBJ2-7; size: -; D: TRBD2; DNA: TGCGCCAGCAGCTTGGGGGGACTAGCCGAGCAGTACTTC; CDR3: CASSLGGLAEQYF
V: TRBV6-2/TRBV6-3; J: TRBJ2-1; size: once; D: TRBD2; DNA: TGTGCCAGCAGTTATGCGGGAGGGGACAATGAGCAGTTCTTC; CDR3: CASSYAGGDNEQFF
V: TRBV20-1; J: TRBJ2-7; size: -; D: -; DNA: TGCAGTGCCATTCCCCGTCAGGTAGCGGTTGCTTACGAGCAGTACTTC; CDR3: CSAIPRQVAVAYEQYF
V: TRBV13; J: TRBJ1-1; size: -; D: -; DNA: TGTGCCAGCAGCTTAGGCAGGGGCACTGAAGCTTTCTTT; CDR3: CASSLGRGTEAFF
V: TRBV7-2; J: TRBJ2-7; size: -; D: -; DNA: TGTGCCAGCAGCTTAGCAGCCAGGGGTAACGAGCAGTACTTC; CDR3: CASSLAARGNEQYF
V: TRBV7-9; J: TRBJ2-1; size: -; D: TRBD2; DNA: TGTGCCAGCAGCCCAACCGGGGGGAGGGCCCTCGATGAGCAGTTCTTC; CDR3: CASSPTGGRALDEQFF
V: TRBV25-1; J: TRBJ2-2; size: once; D: TRBD1; DNA: TGTGCCAGCAGTGGGACAGGGGGCGCCTCACTGGCTTACACCGGGGAGCTGTTTTTT; CDR3: CASSGTGGASLAYTGELFF
V: TRBV3-1; J: TRBJ2-1; size: -; D: TRBD2; DNA: TGTGCCAGCAGCCCCGGGACTAGCGACTACAATGAGCAGTTCTTC; CDR3: CASSPGTSDYNEQFF
V: TRBV5-6; J: TRBJ2-1; size: -; D: -; DNA: TGTGCCAGCGCCCTCGGGTCAGGCAATGAGCAGTTCTTC; CDR3: CASALGSGNEQFF
V: TRBV28; J: TRBJ2-3; size: -; D: -; DNA: TGTGCCAGCAGTTTTGACAGCCTGCGGGATACGCAGTATTTT; CDR3: CASSFDSLRDTQYF
V: TRBV27; J: TRBJ2-7; size: -; D: -; DNA: TGTGCCAGCAGTGGCGGGACTGCTAACAGCGAGCAGTACTTC; CDR3: CASSGGTANSEQYF
V: TRBV29-1; J: TRBJ2-7; size: -; D: -; DNA: TGCAGCGTGGAGGGGGGACACTCCTACGAGCAGTACTTC; CDR3: CSVEGGHSYEQYF
V: TRBV5-1; J: TRBJ2-1; size: -; D: -; DNA: TGCGCCAGCAGCCCGGACTTTCGAAATGAGCAGTTCTTC; CDR3: CASSPDFRNEQFF
V: TRBV3-1; J: TRBJ2-1; size: -; D: -; DNA: TGTGCCAGCAGCCTTGACTTAGCCTCCTACAATGAGCAGTTCTTC; CDR3: CASSLDLASYNEQFF
V: TRBV20-1; J: TRBJ2-7; size: -; D: TRBD1; DNA: TGCAGTGCTATGGGACAGGGCCGATACGAGCAGTACTTC; CDR3: CSAMGQGRYEQYF
V: TRBV4-1; J: TRBJ1-5; size: -; D: -; DNA: TGCGCCAGCAGCCAAGGCGGTGGTACCAGCAATCAGCCCCAGCATTTT; CDR3: CASSQGGGTSNQPQHF
V: TRBV29-1; J: TRBJ2-2; size: -; D: TRBD1; DNA: TGCAGCGTCTCCGGGACAGGAGACGCCGGGGAGCTGTTTTTT; CDR3: CSVSGTGDAGELFF
V: TRBV4-1; J: TRBJ2-7; size: -; D: -; DNA: TGCGCCAGCAGCCACCCGGGAACCTACGAGCAGTACTTC; CDR3: CASSHPGTYEQYF
V: TRBV9; J: TRBJ2-1; size: -; D: -; DNA: TGTGCCAGCAGCGTAGCCCCGGGTTTCAATGAGCAGTTCTTC; CDR3: CASSVAPGFNEQFF
V: TRBV2; J: TRBJ2-1; size: -; D: -; DNA: TGTGCCAGCAGTGAAAATTCGGCAGGCAATGAGCAGTTCTTC; CDR3: CASSENSAGNEQFF
V: TRBV29-1; J: TRBJ2-1; size: -; D: -; DNA: TGCAGCGTTGAAGATCACGAGGGAGACTACAATGAGCAGTTCTTC; CDR3: CSVEDHEGDYNEQFF
V: TRBV5-6; J: TRBJ2-7; size: -; D: -; DNA: TGTGCCAGCAGCTTGGGGTCGGGGGAGAAGTACTTC; CDR3: CASSLGSGEKYF
V: TRBV15; J: TRBJ1-4; size: -; D: -; DNA: TGTGCCACCAGCAGAGACAGGGTTGTGGTAACTAATGAAAAACTGTTTTTT; CDR3: CATSRDRVVVTNEKLFF
V: TRBV24-1; J: TRBJ2-1; size: -; D: TRBD2; DNA: TGTGCCACCAGTGACCCGGGAGGGGACAATGAGCAGTTCTTC; CDR3: CATSDPGGDNEQFF
V: TRBV4-3; J: TRBJ2-1; size: -; D: -; DNA: TGCGCCAGCAGCCAAGTAAATAGTTTCAACAATGAGCAGTTCTTC; CDR3: CASSQVNSFNNEQFF
V: TRBV29-1; J: TRBJ1-1; size: -; D: -; DNA: TGCAGCGTTGAATTGCCGGGGAACACTGAAGCTTTCTTT; CDR3: CSVELPGNTEAFF
V: TRBV9; J: TRBJ2-7; size: -; D: TRBD2; DNA: TGTGCCAGCAGCGTAGGAAATAGCGGGAGCCTCACCTACGAGCAGTACTTC; CDR3: CASSVGNSGSLTYEQYF
V: TRBV29-1; J: TRBJ2-2; size: -; D: -; DNA: TGCAGCGTCGTAATGAACACCGGGGAGCTGTTTTTT; CDR3: CSVVMNTGELFF
V: TRBV9; J: TRBJ2-2; size: -; D: -; DNA: TGTGCCAGCAGCGTAGGAGATCCGACCGGGGAGCTGTTTTTT; CDR3: CASSVGDPTGELFF
V: TRBV6-2/TRBV6-3; J: TRBJ2-1; size: once; D: -; DNA: TGTGCCAGCAGTTACGCGGGACCAAGCAGGCAGTTCTTC; CDR3: CASSYAGPSRQFF
V: TRBV5-1; J: TRBJ1-1; size: -; D: TRBD1; DNA: TGCGCCAGCAGCTGGACAGGGGTGAACACTGAAGCTTTCTTT; CDR3: CASSWTGVNTEAFF
V: TRBV7-3; J: TRBJ2-1; size: -; D: TRBD2; DNA: TGTGCCAGCAGCTTACGGTCCGATGGGACTAGCGGGACCAATGAGCAGTTCTTC; CDR3: CASSLRSDGTSGTNEQFF
V: TRBV28; J: TRBJ2-1; size: -; D: -; DNA: TGTGCCAGCAGAGGATTCCTTTCCTACAATGAGCAGTTCTTC; CDR3: CASRGFLSYNEQFF
V: TRBV28; J: TRBJ1-1; size: -; D: -; DNA: TGTGCCAGCATACTGGTCGGGGGATACACTGAAGCTTTCTTT; CDR3: CASILVGGYTEAFF
V: TRBV5-4; J: TRBJ2-1; size: -; D: -; DNA: TGTGCCAGCAGCTTGGAAGCTTACAATGAGCAGTTCTTC; CDR3: CASSLEAYNEQFF
V: TRBV13; J: TRBJ2-2; size: -; D: -; DNA: TGTGCCAGCAGGAGGACAACGAACACCGGGGAGCTGTTTTTT; CDR3: CASRRTTNTGELFF
V: TRBV9; J: TRBJ2-7; size: -; D: -; DNA: TGTGCCAGCGGTGACAGTGGTTGGTCCTACGAGCAGTACTTC; CDR3: CASGDSGWSYEQYF
V: TRBV29-1; J: TRBJ2-5; size: -; D: TRBD1; DNA: TGCAGCGTTGACCCTGGCAGGGGGTTTTCGGAGACCCAGTACTTC; CDR3: CSVDPGRGFSETQYF
V: TRBV5-1; J: TRBJ2-3; size: -; D: TRBD2; DNA: TGCGCCAGCAGCTTTACAGCGGGAGAGGGTACAGATACGCAGTATTTT; CDR3: CASSFTAGEGTDTQYF
V: TRBV20-1; J: TRBJ1-2; size: -; D: -; DNA: TGCAGTGCTAAACGGGGGTACGGCTACACCTTC; CDR3: CSAKRGYGYTF
V: TRBV30; J: TRBJ2-2; size: -; D: -; DNA: TGTGCCTGGGAGACGGGGGGCAACACCGGGGAGCTGTTTTTT; CDR3: CAWETGGNTGELFF
V: TRBV12-3/TRBV12-4; J: TRBJ2-3; size: -; D: -; DNA: TGTGCCAGCAGTCCGCTCCTGGGAGATACGCAGTATTTT; CDR3: CASSPLLGDTQYF